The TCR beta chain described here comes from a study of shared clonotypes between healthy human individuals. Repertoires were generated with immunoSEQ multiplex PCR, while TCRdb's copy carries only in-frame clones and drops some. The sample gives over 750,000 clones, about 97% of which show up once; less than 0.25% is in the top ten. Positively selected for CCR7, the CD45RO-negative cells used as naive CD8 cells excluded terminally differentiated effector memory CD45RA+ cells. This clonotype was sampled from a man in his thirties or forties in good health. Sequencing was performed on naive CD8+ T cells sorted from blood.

Here the CDR3 reads CASITWPNTEAFF. CDR3 in DNA: TGTGCCAGTATCACGTGGCCGAACACTGAAGCTTTCTTT. The rearrangement uses TRBV19 and TRBJ1-1; no reliable D call. Germline V gene data show CDR1 as LNHDA and CDR2 as SQIVND (reference sequence). Trimming removed 7 bases from V and 1 base from J, with 10 bases in between. The CDR3 has 13 residues.